One sample yielded the 28 T cell receptor beta chains listed below, sequenced in a study of T cells after yellow fever vaccination. TCRdb used MiXCR to reprocess the 5' RACE reads, holding one entry per CDR3 protein. This table holds about 130,000 distinct CDR3 sequences, more than 6% found once. The source was CD4+ T cells sorted from PBMCs, collected roughly 10 days after the first yellow fever vaccination. Source of these receptors: a young man who received the YFV17D yellow fever vaccine.

The chain recombines TRBV12-3 or TRBV12-4 with TRBJ2-6; D ambiguous. This CDR3 spans 13 amino acids. V shed 8 bases and J shed 2 bases, with 7 bases lying between them. CDR3 protein: CASHSTGANVLTF. The CDR3 DNA follows: TGTGCCAGCCACTCGACTGGGGCCAACGTCCTGACTTTC.

This clonotype was observed many times. This chain joins TRBV10-3 and TRBJ1-2; the D gene is possibly TRBD1 (6 bases). Germline V gene data show CDR1 as ENHRY and CDR2 as SYGVKD. This CDR3 is 15 amino acids long. V was cut by 4 bases and J by 6 bases, with 18 bases left in between. Here the CDR3 reads CAISVVVGGGDGYTF. DNA of the CDR3: TGTGCCATCAGTGTAGTGGTCGGAGGGGGTGATGGCTACACCTTC.

This clonotype was detected many times. This sequence joins TRBV11-2 and TRBJ2-7; 10 bases are shared with TRBD2. Germline lookup yields CDR1 SGHAT and CDR2 FQNNGV. This CDR3 region has 13 residues. V was clipped by 8 bases and J by 7 bases; unmatched bases: 8. DNA of the CDR3: TGTGCCAGCGGTTCGGGACTAGCGTTAGAGCAGTACGTC. Residues: CASGSGLALEQYV.

Details on this clonotype: A clone one base away is much larger, so this may be a read error. The rearrangement uses TRBV9 and TRBJ2-1, with 11 bases identical to TRBD2. The CDR3 extends over 15 amino acids. Trimming took 3 bases from V and 2 from J; bases not matched to a gene: 1. CDR1 SGDLS and CDR2 YYNGEE come from the germline V gene. As DNA, the CDR3 is TGTGCCAGCAGCGATAGCGGGGGGGCCTACAATGAGCAGTTCTTC. Its translation is CASSDSGGAYNEQFF. Looking up the rest from reference TRBV9 and TRBJ2-1 gives the full variable domain: DSGVTQTPKHLITATGQRVTLRCSPRSGDLSVYWYQQSLDQGLQFLIQYYNGEERAKGNILERFSAQQFPDLHSELNLSSLELGDSALYFCASSDSGGAYNEQFFGPGTRLTVL.

In this sample, this clonotype turned up many times. This chain connects TRBV5-1 to TRBJ2-4; D uncertain. Deletions cut 4 bases from V and 0 bases from J, with 14 bases between. The length of the CDR3 is 16 residues. Germline values: CDR1 SGHRS, CDR2 YFSETQ. The CDR3 bases are TGCGCCAGCAGCCTGGGTACAGTCCTAGCCAAAAACATTCAGTACTTC. Protein: CASSLGTVLAKNIQYF.

This clonotype was recorded at least ten times. This rearrangement joins TRBV7-2 to TRBJ2-5, with D perhaps matching TRBD1 or TRBD2 (5 bases each). The V end lost 5 bases, the J end lost 2 bases, and 18 bases lay between the germline ends. Germline loops: CDR1 SGHTA, CDR2 FQGNSA. The CDR3 totals 16 residues. The CDR3 DNA reads as TGTGCCAGCAGCCCAAACGGGGCTTCCAATCAAGAGACCCAGTACTTC. Translating gives CASSPNGASNQETQYF.

This chain joins TRBV4-2 and TRBJ2-1; no firm D call. There are 15 residues in the CDR3. V dropped 1 base and J dropped 1 base, with 8 bases sitting between them. From germline, CDR1 is LGHNA and CDR2 YNFKEQ. The CDR3 DNA reads as TGTGCCAGCAGCCAAGCCGCGGAGTCCTACAATGAGCAGTTCTTC. It translates to CASSQAAESYNEQFF.

The sample holds many counts of this clonotype. The V and J genes are TRBV5-1 and TRBJ2-1; D ambiguous. CDR1 SGHRS and CDR2 YFSETQ come from the germline V gene. V was clipped by 2 bases and J by 0 bases, with 6 bases between them. This CDR3 contains 14 residues. CDR3 region: CASSLDISYNEQFF. The CDR3, as DNA: TGCGCCAGCAGCTTAGACATCTCCTACAATGAGCAGTTCTTC.

This chain uses TRBV7-9 with TRBJ2-3, with D unclear. Germline V CDR1 and CDR2: SEHNR, FQNEAQ (reference sequence). The CDR3 spans 14 residues. V was trimmed by 1 base and J by 4 bases, leaving 9 bases between them. CDR3 in amino acids: CASSLGPSPDTQYF. The CDR3 coding sequence is TGTGCCAGCAGCTTAGGCCCGTCTCCAGATACGCAGTATTTT.

This clonotype was found many times. V is TRBV4-2 and J is TRBJ2-7, with D hard to call. CDR1 and CDR2 from the germline V gene are LGHNA and YNFKEQ. V was clipped by 4 bases and J by 3 bases, with 7 bases between them. This CDR3 is 12 amino acids long. The CDR3 protein is CASSRPNYEQYV. The CDR3 region has the DNA TGTGCCAGCAGCCGGCCGAACTACGAGCAGTACGTC.

The rearrangement uses TRBV5-7 and TRBJ2-7; D is ambiguous. TRBV5-7 is classed as an ORF, of uncertain function. CDR3 length: 13 amino acids. The V end lost 4 bases, the J end lost 3 bases, and 11 bases lay between the germline ends. The CDR3: CASSVRHLYEQYV. In DNA, the CDR3 is TGTGCCAGCAGCGTCCGGCACCTCTACGAGCAGTACGTC.

This clonotype was seen many times. The gene calls are TRBV30 and TRBJ1-5; D is unclear. Trimming took 1 base from V and 5 from J, leaving 9 bases between them. This CDR3 is built from 13 residues. Germline V lookup: CDR1 GTSNPN, CDR2 SVGIG (reference sequence). For the CDR3, the DNA is TGTGCCTGGAGTGATGGTTTACATCAGCCCCAGCATTTT. This codes for CAWSDGLHQPQHF.

This clonotype was counted between two and nine times. This chain links TRBV7-3 with TRBJ2-1; 9 nucleotides match TRBD2. The CDR3 is made up of 16 amino acids. Germline CDR1 is SGHTA and CDR2 is FQGTGA. The V gene end was trimmed by 4 bases and the J gene end by 8 bases; junction bases not matched to a gene: 12. The CDR3 loop reads CASSSGPAGGLDEQFF. The CDR3 DNA follows: TGTGCCAGCAGCTCGGGGCCTGCGGGGGGGCTCGATGAGCAGTTCTTC.

This clonotype has at least ten counts. The genes are TRBV6-5 and TRBJ1-2; D may be TRBD1 (5 bases). V lost 0 bases and J lost 4, with 9 bases in between. Germline V CDR1 and CDR2: MNHEY, SVGAGI. CDR3 size: 14 residues. CDR3 coding DNA: TGTGCCAGCAGTTACTCGGGGGACCCCTATGGCTACACCTTC. Translated, it gives CASSYSGDPYGYTF.

This clonotype was seen many times. J is TRBJ2-3 and V is TRBV5-1; 8 nucleotides align to TRBD1. The germline V gene encodes CDR1 SGHRS and CDR2 YFSETQ. This CDR3 is 14 amino acids long. J lost 6 bases, V lost 0 bases, and 3 bases had no gene match. CDR3 region: CASSLGTGSDTQYF. CDR3 DNA: TGCGCCAGCAGCTTGGGGACAGGGTCGGATACGCAGTATTTT.

This clonotype was found many times. The rearrangement joins TRBV2 to TRBJ1-1; D uncertain. CDR1 is SNHLY and CDR2 is FYNNEI in the germline V gene. The CDR3 extends over 13 amino acids. Trimming pared 0 bases from V and 8 bases from J, leaving 10 bases between. This chain's CDR3 is CASSEAPVGEAFF. Written as DNA, the CDR3 is TGTGCCAGCAGTGAAGCACCAGTAGGCGAAGCTTTCTTT.

This clonotype was recorded at least ten times. This chain joins TRBV5-1 and TRBJ1-6, with D uncertain. The length of the CDR3 is 14 residues. Looked up from germline, CDR1 is SGHRS and CDR2 is YFSETQ. V dropped 0 bases and J dropped 7 bases, with 8 bases sitting between them. CDR3 nucleotide sequence: TGCGCCAGCAGCTTGGACAAGTCAAATTCACCCCTCCACTTT. This codes for CASSLDKSNSPLHF.

This clonotype occurred many times. The rearrangement links TRBV24-1 to TRBJ1-1; TRBD1 agrees at 8 bases. In germline, CDR1 is KGHDR, CDR2 SFDVKD. V shed 9 bases and J 2 bases; nucleotides not matched to a gene: 7. CDR3 size: 14 residues. CDR3 nucleotide sequence: TGTGCCACCCGACGAGGACAGGGAAACACTGAAGCTTTCTTT. Translating gives CATRRGQGNTEAFF.

This clonotype was counted at least ten times. V gene TRBV20-1 combines with J gene TRBJ2-7; D tentatively fits TRBD1 or TRBD2 (6 bases each). V was clipped by 6 bases and J by 4 bases, with 13 bases between them. This CDR3 comprises 12 residues. Per the germline V gene, CDR1 is DFQATT and CDR2 is SNEGSKA (reference sequence). The CDR3 loop is CSAWGAEYEQYF. The CDR3 coding sequence is TGCAGTGCGTGGGGGGCTGAGTACGAGCAGTACTTC.

Many counts were recorded for this clonotype. The genes are TRBV12-3 or TRBV12-4 and TRBJ1-4; maybe TRBD1 (5 bases). The CDR3 has 12 residues. With 7 bases removed from V and 10 bases from J, the gap between germline ends came to 13 bases. The CDR3 DNA reads as TGTGCCAGCAACCTAGGGGCAGGAAAACTGTTTTTT. Residues: CASNLGAGKLFF.

The table lists this clonotype with many counts. The chain joins TRBV12-3 or TRBV12-4 to TRBJ1-5, with TRBD1 matching over 8 bases. This CDR3 contains 20 residues. V dropped 6 bases and J dropped 0; count of bases not matched to a gene: 19. The DNA of the CDR3 is TGTGCCAGCAGGGGACCTCCCATGCGACAGGGGTATAGTAGCAATCAGCCCCAGCATTTT. Its protein is CASRGPPMRQGYSSNQPQHF.

This clonotype was picked up many times. The genes are TRBV20-1 and TRBJ2-4; maybe TRBD2 (6 bases). V shed 1 base and J shed 10 bases, with 17 bases lying between them. This CDR3 has 14 residues. Looked up from germline, CDR1 is DFQATT and CDR2 is SNEGSKA (reference sequence). CDR3: CSARGTSPFEIQYF. The CDR3 DNA reads TGCAGTGCTAGAGGCACTAGCCCGTTCGAGATTCAGTACTTC.

This clonotype was detected many times. The gene calls are TRBV20-1 and TRBJ2-3; 8 bases align to TRBD2. The V segment lost 4 bases and the J segment 4 bases; nucleotides outside the gene matches: 13. The CDR3 contains 16 residues. The germline V gene has CDR1 DFQATT and CDR2 SNEGSKA (reference sequence). CDR3 DNA sequence: TGCAGTGCTATACTAGCGGTCCCCTTTCAATCAGATACGCAGTATTTT. Amino acid sequence: CSAILAVPFQSDTQYF.

At least ten counts were recorded for this clonotype. The chain combines TRBV12-3 or TRBV12-4 with TRBJ1-5; 7 bases agree with TRBD1. The CDR3 runs to 15 residues. Trimming removed 6 bases from V and 6 bases from J; junction bases left unmatched: 11. The CDR3, as DNA: TGTGCCAGCAGCCGAGAGACAGGGCTGGGTCAGCCCCAGCATTTT. Protein: CASSRETGLGQPQHF.

There are many counts of this clonotype. This chain joins TRBV5-1 and TRBJ2-2, with D maybe TRBD2 (6 bases). The V gene lost 0 bases and the J gene lost 7 bases, with 13 bases spanning the gap. Germline CDR1 is SGHRS and CDR2 is YFSETQ. The CDR3 is 15 amino acids. The CDR3 nucleotides read TGCGCCAGCAGCTTGGTTAGCGGAAAGGGCGGGGAGCTGTTTTTT. It yields the protein CASSLVSGKGGELFF.

In its sample, this clonotype was seen many times. CDR3 sequence reads: CATRKSDTDTQYF. CDR3 nucleotides: TGTGCCACCAGGAAGAGCGACACAGATACGCAGTATTTT. The chain is built from TRBV24-1 and TRBJ2-3; D gene uncertain. Germline V gene lookup returns CDR1 KGHDR and CDR2 SFDVKD. The CDR3 is 13 residues long. The V and J ends lost 7 bases and 2 bases respectively, with 9 bases between them.

This chain connects TRBV10-2 to TRBJ2-7; a weak D match, TRBD1 (5 bases). Trimming stripped 6 bases from V and 5 bases from J, with 17 bases between. The V gene's germline CDR1 is WSHSY and CDR2 SAAADI. The CDR3 consists of 14 residues. The CDR3 sequence is CASRSPLQGNEQYF. The CDR3 DNA follows: TGCGCCAGCAGGTCCCCCCTCCAGGGAAACGAGCAGTACTTC.

This clonotype was found many times. This chain links TRBV28 with TRBJ2-4; a weak D match, TRBD1 (7 bases). CDR3 size: 15 residues. Deletions cut 3 bases from V and 1 base from J, with 10 bases between. CDR1 and CDR2 (germline): MDHEN, SYDVKM. The CDR3 nucleotides are TGTGCCAGCAGTTTGGCAGGGGGGGCCAAAAACATTCAGTACTTC. It specifies CASSLAGGAKNIQYF.